A selection of T cell receptor beta chains follows, all from one sample in a study of blood T cell repertoires in COVID-19. Assay used: immunoSEQ multiplex PCR; TCRdb lists only in-frame clones, some missing. The sample lists 80,000 to 100,000 clones, roughly 82% occurring once. Sequenced material: peripheral blood. The receptors here all came from a man between 65 and 79 years old with active or convalescent COVID-19. Both conserved end residues are part of each CDR3. D genes are given only for firm matches. The size field is filled for only some rows; it gives once, few, many or a size class.

cdr3_aa: CASSSLGGADNNEQFF; cdr3_nt: TGTGCCAGCAGTTCGCTTGGCGGGGCCGATAACAATGAGCAGTTCTTC; d_call: -; j_call: TRBJ2-1; clone_size: -; v_call: TRBV6-2/TRBV6-3
cdr3_aa: CASSLTPRGGIPGPALEAFF; cdr3_nt: TGTGCCAGCAGCCTCACACCGAGGGGGGGTATACCCGGGCCAGCCCTTGAAGCTTTCTTT; d_call: -; j_call: TRBJ1-1; clone_size: -; v_call: TRBV3-1/TRBV3-2
cdr3_aa: CASSLEYTYGYTF; cdr3_nt: TGTGCCAGCAGCTTAGAATACACCTATGGCTACACCTTC; d_call: -; j_call: TRBJ1-2; clone_size: few; v_call: TRBV7-2
cdr3_aa: CAWSVQGTNYGYTF; cdr3_nt: TGTGCCTGGAGTGTCCAGGGGACCAACTATGGCTACACCTTC; d_call: -; j_call: TRBJ1-2; clone_size: -; v_call: TRBV30
cdr3_aa: CASNSAGGPNNEQFF; cdr3_nt: TGTGCCAGTAACTCAGCGGGGGGGCCAAACAATGAGCAGTTCTTC; d_call: TRBD2; j_call: TRBJ2-1; clone_size: -; v_call: TRBV19
cdr3_aa: CASSQARDSVVPDTQYF; cdr3_nt: TGTGCCAGCAGTCAAGCGAGGGACTCGGTGGTCCCAGATACGCAGTATTTT; d_call: -; j_call: TRBJ2-3; clone_size: few; v_call: TRBV6-1
cdr3_aa: CASSLDRGDTQYF; cdr3_nt: TGTGCCAGCAGCTTAGACAGGGGAGATACGCAGTATTTT; d_call: TRBD1; j_call: TRBJ2-3; clone_size: few; v_call: TRBV7-6
cdr3_aa: CASSRSGGAPEQYF; cdr3_nt: TGTGCCAGCAGCCGTAGCGGGGGGGCCCCTGAGCAGTACTTC; d_call: TRBD2; j_call: TRBJ2-7; clone_size: -; v_call: TRBV7-2
cdr3_aa: CASSEEAGISEQYF; cdr3_nt: TGTGCCAGCAGTGAAGAGGCAGGTATAAGCGAGCAGTACTTC; d_call: -; j_call: TRBJ2-7; clone_size: few; v_call: TRBV6-1
cdr3_aa: CAIRRTPNTEAFF; cdr3_nt: TGTGCCATCAGAAGGACACCGAACACTGAAGCTTTCTTT; d_call: -; j_call: TRBJ1-1; clone_size: -; v_call: TRBV10-3
cdr3_aa: CASSLQLQRSNYGYTF; cdr3_nt: TGTGCCAGCAGCTTGCAACTCCAGAGGTCTAACTATGGCTACACCTTC; d_call: -; j_call: TRBJ1-2; clone_size: -; v_call: TRBV5-4
cdr3_aa: CASSTTGELFF; cdr3_nt: TGTGCCAGCAGTACTACCGGGGAGCTGTTTTTT; d_call: -; j_call: TRBJ2-2; clone_size: -; v_call: TRBV7-8
cdr3_aa: CASSSGSSDSGNTIYF; cdr3_nt: TGCGCCAGCAGTTCAGGCAGTTCTGACTCTGGAAACACCATATATTTT; d_call: -; j_call: TRBJ1-3; clone_size: -; v_call: TRBV5-1
cdr3_aa: CASSLLGVANTGELFF; cdr3_nt: TGCGCCAGCAGCTTGCTGGGAGTGGCGAACACCGGGGAGCTGTTTTTT; d_call: -; j_call: TRBJ2-2; clone_size: -; v_call: TRBV5-1
cdr3_aa: CASSPGQGAKGYTF; cdr3_nt: TGTGCCAGCAGCCCTGGACAGGGGGCCAAGGGCTACACCTTC; d_call: TRBD1; j_call: TRBJ1-2; clone_size: -; v_call: TRBV7-3
cdr3_aa: CASRKSAADRPRTEAFF; cdr3_nt: TGCGCCAGCAGAAAGTCAGCGGCAGACCGGCCCAGAACTGAAGCTTTCTTT; d_call: -; j_call: TRBJ1-1; clone_size: -; v_call: TRBV4-1
cdr3_aa: CSVGQGTIYGYTF; cdr3_nt: TGCAGCGTTGGACAGGGGACTATCTATGGCTACACCTTC; d_call: TRBD1; j_call: TRBJ1-2; clone_size: -; v_call: TRBV29-1
cdr3_aa: CASAPGGGKIQETQYF; cdr3_nt: TGCGCCAGCGCCCCCGGGGGGGGAAAAATACAAGAGACCCAGTACTTC; d_call: TRBD2; j_call: TRBJ2-5; clone_size: -; v_call: TRBV5-1
cdr3_aa: CASSLADRAYNEQFF; cdr3_nt: TGCGCCAGCAGCTTGGCGGACAGGGCCTACAATGAGCAGTTCTTC; d_call: TRBD1; j_call: TRBJ2-1; clone_size: -; v_call: TRBV5-1
cdr3_aa: CASSLGGGQALRQPQHF; cdr3_nt: TGTGCCAGCAGCTTAGGGGGGGGGCAGGCCCTCCGGCAGCCCCAGCATTTT; d_call: -; j_call: TRBJ1-5; clone_size: -; v_call: TRBV7-2
cdr3_aa: CASSVGGGVVSPLHF; cdr3_nt: TGTGCCAGCAGCGTAGGGGGAGGGGTTGTTTCACCCCTCCACTTT; d_call: -; j_call: TRBJ1-6; clone_size: few; v_call: TRBV9
cdr3_aa: CASSLALGGTDTQYF; cdr3_nt: TGTGCCAGCAGCTTGGCCCTTGGAGGCACAGATACGCAGTATTTT; d_call: -; j_call: TRBJ2-3; clone_size: once; v_call: TRBV11-3